Listed here are 15 T cell receptor beta chains from one sample, sequenced in a study of blood T cell repertoires in COVID-19. Sequencing used immunoSEQ multiplex PCR; TCRdb keeps in-frame clones, though not all of them. The table lists roughly 170,000 clones, 84% of them singletons. The sample consisted of peripheral blood. These receptors were obtained from a human donor in a cohort sampled during active COVID-19.

This CDR3 reads CASSFREHETEAFF. The CDR3 DNA sequence: TGCGCCAGCAGCTTTCGTGAGCATGAGACTGAAGCTTTCTTT. V and J are TRBV5-1 and TRBJ1-1; no definite D call. The CDR3 contains 14 residues. V lost 2 bases to trimming and J lost 5 bases, with 13 bases between them. Germline CDR1 and CDR2: SGHRS and YFSETQ.

J is TRBJ1-1 and V is TRBV15; 8 bases agree with TRBD1. Trimming at V came to 1 base and at J to 5 bases, leaving 9 bases not matched to a gene. Germline CDR1 LNHNV, CDR2 YYDKDF (reference sequence). The CDR3 runs to 16 residues. CDR3 amino acids: CATSRGLQGASTEAFF. The CDR3, as DNA: TGTGCCACCAGCAGAGGTCTTCAGGGGGCAAGTACTGAAGCTTTCTTT.

There are a few counts of this clone. The chain links TRBV7-9 to TRBJ1-6; TRBD1 aligns across 8 bases. CDR1 and CDR2 from the germline V gene are SEHNR and FQNEAQ (reference sequence). This CDR3 has 14 residues. With V trimmed by 5 bases and J by 8 bases, 5 bases remained unmatched. The CDR3 DNA reads TGTGCCAGCAGCACCGACAGGGGCGATTCACCCCTCCACTTT. The encoded protein is CASSTDRGDSPLHF.

Comments on this clone: Other DNA sequences in this specimen translate into the identical CDR3. This chain connects TRBV6-5 to TRBJ1-1; 7 bases fit TRBD1. From germline, CDR1 is MNHEY and CDR2 SVGAGI. J lost 0 bases, V lost 5 bases, and 3 bases had no gene match. The CDR3 length is 14 residues. Here the CDR3 reads CASSRGHMNTEAFF. The DNA for the CDR3 is TGTGCCAGCAGTAGGGGGCACATGAACACTGAAGCTTTCTTT.

V is TRBV19 and J is TRBJ1-2, with 7 bases identical to TRBD1. The ends lost 6 bases at V and 8 bases at J; junction bases unmatched: 6. This CDR3 spans 12 amino acids. Per the germline V gene, CDR1 is LNHDA and CDR2 is SQIVND (reference sequence). CDR3 nucleotides: TGTGCCAGTAGAGACAGGGTGGAGGGCTACACCTTC. Its protein product is CASRDRVEGYTF.

The V and J genes are TRBV6-5 and TRBJ2-1; 8 nucleotides line up with TRBD1. Germline CDR1 reads MNHEY; CDR2 reads SVGAGI. J lost 0 bases, V lost 5 bases, and 3 bases had no gene match. The CDR3 has 15 amino acids. The CDR3 loop is CASSRDRGSYNEQFF. As DNA, the CDR3 is TGTGCCAGCAGTCGTGACAGGGGCTCCTACAATGAGCAGTTCTTC.

The chain recombines TRBV3-1 (or the pseudogene TRBV3-2) with TRBJ2-1, with 16 bases that match TRBD2. The CDR3 loop spans 17 amino acids. Germline loops: CDR1 LGHDT, CDR2 YNNKEL (reference sequence). Trimming took 3 bases from V and 9 from J; bases not matched to a gene: 8. CDR3 region: CASSQPGLAGGLGEQFF. The CDR3, as DNA: TGTGCCAGCAGCCAGCCGGGACTAGCGGGGGGGCTTGGTGAGCAGTTCTTC.

The table lists this clone with a few counts. V and J are TRBV20-1 and TRBJ2-5, with D perhaps matching TRBD1 (5 bases). Per the germline V gene, CDR1 is DFQATT and CDR2 is SNEGSKA (reference sequence). Trimming cost V 2 bases and J 5 bases, with 6 bases left between them. The CDR3 sequence is 11 residues long. CDR3 nucleotides: TGCAGTGCTAGACAGGGTGAGACCCAGTACTTC. Amino acid sequence: CSARQGETQYF.

The gene calls are TRBV6-5 and TRBJ2-7; TRBD1 might be the D (7 bases). The CDR3 runs to 13 residues. Germline-derived CDR1 and CDR2 are MNHEY and SVGAGI. Trimming took off 7 bases at V and 4 bases at J, with 14 bases between the two ends. The CDR3 sequence is CASKEGARYEQYF. The CDR3 region has the DNA TGTGCCAGCAAGGAGGGGGCGCGGTACGAGCAGTACTTC.

CDR3 DNA: TGTGCCAGCAGGGGGCAGGGGACGCACGAGCAGTACTTC. This gives the protein CASRGQGTHEQYF. The chain links TRBV6-5 to TRBJ2-7; D might be TRBD1 (6 bases). CDR3 size: 13 residues. Between the trimmed V and J ends, which lost 6 bases and 5 bases, there was a span of 14 bases. Germline CDR1 MNHEY, CDR2 SVGAGI.

This clone was detected only a few times. This chain links TRBV6-5 with TRBJ1-1; D gene unclear. This CDR3 spans 14 amino acids. V lost 6 bases and J 4 bases, leaving 15 bases between the germline ends. Germline lookup yields CDR1 MNHEY and CDR2 SVGAGI. The DNA for the CDR3 is TGTGCCAGCAGCGGCCAGAACAGTCGCACTGAAGCTTTCTTT. Amino acids: CASSGQNSRTEAFF.

This clone has more than one count but fewer than ten. This chain connects TRBV10-3 to TRBJ2-1, with 10 bases fitting TRBD1. Unmatched junction bases numbered 3, after V lost 4 bases and J lost 12 bases. This CDR3 spans 12 amino acids. Germline CDR1 and CDR2: ENHRY and SYGVKD. CDR3 residues: CAISGQGATQFF. For the CDR3, the DNA is TGTGCCATCAGTGGACAGGGGGCGACGCAGTTCTTC.

V gene TRBV5-1 combines with J gene TRBJ1-2, with D possibly TRBD1 on 6 matching bases. The length of the CDR3 is 13 residues. From germline, CDR1 is SGHRS and CDR2 YFSETQ. V lost 2 bases and J 4 bases, leaving 9 bases between the germline ends. The DNA of the CDR3 is TGCGCCAGCAGCTTATCAGGGGCCTATGGCTACACCTTC. Amino acids: CASSLSGAYGYTF. The full variable domain, rest sourced from reference TRBV5-1 and TRBJ1-2, is KAGVTQTPRYLIKTRGQQVTLSCSPISGHRSVSWYQQTPGQGLQFLFEYFSETQRNKGNFPGRFSGRQFSNSRSEMNVSTLELGDSALYLCASSLSGAYGYTFGSGTRLTVV.

The chain employs TRBV5-1 and TRBJ1-2, with a weak D call TRBD1 (6 bases). Germline lookup yields CDR1 SGHRS and CDR2 YFSETQ. Trimming removed 2 bases from V and 8 bases from J, with 19 bases in between. The CDR3 extends over 15 amino acids. CDR3 sequence reads: CASSLRGRGNEGYTF. The CDR3 coding sequence is TGCGCCAGCAGCTTAAGAGGGAGGGGGAACGAGGGCTACACCTTC.

The chain couples TRBV6-1 to TRBJ2-7; 8 bases are shared with TRBD1. This CDR3 contains 15 residues. V was clipped by 1 base and J by 2 bases; unmatched bases: 4. Germline loops: CDR1 MNHNS, CDR2 SASEGT. CDR3 sequence (DNA): TGTGCCAGCAGTGAAGGGACAGGGAATACCTACGAGCAGTACTTC. Its protein is CASSEGTGNTYEQYF.